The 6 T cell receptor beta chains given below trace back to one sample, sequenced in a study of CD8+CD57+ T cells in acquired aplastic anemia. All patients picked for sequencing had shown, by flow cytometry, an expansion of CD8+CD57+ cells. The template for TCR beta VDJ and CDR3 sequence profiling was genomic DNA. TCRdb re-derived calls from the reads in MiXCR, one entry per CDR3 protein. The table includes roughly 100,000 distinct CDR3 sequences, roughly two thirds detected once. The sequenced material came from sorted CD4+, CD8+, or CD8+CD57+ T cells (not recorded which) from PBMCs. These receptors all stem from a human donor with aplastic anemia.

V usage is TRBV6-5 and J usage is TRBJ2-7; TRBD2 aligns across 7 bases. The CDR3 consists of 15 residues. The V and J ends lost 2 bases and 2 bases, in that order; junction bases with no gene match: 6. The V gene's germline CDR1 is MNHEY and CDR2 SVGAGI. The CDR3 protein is CASSYRPSGTYEQYF. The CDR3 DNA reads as TGTGCCAGCAGTTACCGGCCTAGCGGAACCTACGAGCAGTACTTC.

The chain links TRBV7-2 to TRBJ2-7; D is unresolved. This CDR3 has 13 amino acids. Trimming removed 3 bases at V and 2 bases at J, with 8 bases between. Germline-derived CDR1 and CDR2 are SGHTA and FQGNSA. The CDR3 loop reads CASSLGRAYEQYF. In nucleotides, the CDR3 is TGTGCCAGCAGCTTGGGTCGGGCCTACGAGCAGTACTTC.

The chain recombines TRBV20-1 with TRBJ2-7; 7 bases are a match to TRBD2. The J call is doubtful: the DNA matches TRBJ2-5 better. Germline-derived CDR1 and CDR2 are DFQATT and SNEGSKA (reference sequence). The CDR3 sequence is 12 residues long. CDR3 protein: CSGGGSRETQYF. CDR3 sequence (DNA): TGCAGTGGAGGCGGGAGTAGAGAGACCCAGTACTTC.

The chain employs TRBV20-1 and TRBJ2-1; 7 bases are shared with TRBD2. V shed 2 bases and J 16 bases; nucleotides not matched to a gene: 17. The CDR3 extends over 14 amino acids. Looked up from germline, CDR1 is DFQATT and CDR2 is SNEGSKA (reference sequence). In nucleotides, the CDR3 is TGCAGTGCTAGACAACTAGCGTTGAGCGGGTCCTACTTCTTC. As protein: CSARQLALSGSYFF.

Written as DNA, the CDR3 is TGTGCCAGCAGTGAAGGGGCGGGACGAGCGAAAGATACGCAGTATTTT. The encoded protein is CASSEGAGRAKDTQYF. The chain has TRBV2 and TRBJ2-3; D might be TRBD2 (6 bases). The germline V gene encodes CDR1 SNHLY and CDR2 FYNNEI. The CDR3 loop spans 16 amino acids. V was shortened by 1 base and J by 5 bases, with 16 bases between the two germline ends.

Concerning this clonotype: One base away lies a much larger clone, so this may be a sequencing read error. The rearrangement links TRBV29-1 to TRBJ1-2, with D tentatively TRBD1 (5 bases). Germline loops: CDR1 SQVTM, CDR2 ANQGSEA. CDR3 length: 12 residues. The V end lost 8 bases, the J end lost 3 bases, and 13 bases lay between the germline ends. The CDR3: CSLAGNDYGYTF. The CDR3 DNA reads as TGCAGCTTGGCAGGGAACGACTATGGCTACACCTTC.